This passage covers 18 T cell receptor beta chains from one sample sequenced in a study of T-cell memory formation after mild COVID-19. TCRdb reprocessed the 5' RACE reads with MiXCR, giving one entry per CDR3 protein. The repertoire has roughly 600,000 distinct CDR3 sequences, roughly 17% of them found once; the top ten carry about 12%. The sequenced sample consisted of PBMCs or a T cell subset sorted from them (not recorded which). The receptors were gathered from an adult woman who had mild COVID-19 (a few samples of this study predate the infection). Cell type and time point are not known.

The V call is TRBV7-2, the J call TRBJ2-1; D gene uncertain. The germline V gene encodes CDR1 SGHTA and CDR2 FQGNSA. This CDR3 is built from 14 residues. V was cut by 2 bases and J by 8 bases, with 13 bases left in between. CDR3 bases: TGTGCCAGCAGCTTACCGCCAGGTCGACATGAGCAGTTCTTC. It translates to CASSLPPGRHEQFF. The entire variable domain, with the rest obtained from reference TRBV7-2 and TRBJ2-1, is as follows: GAGVSQSPSNKVTEKGKDVELRCDPISGHTALYWYRQSLGQGLEFLIYFQGNSAPDKSGLPSDRFSAERTGGSVSTLTIQRTQQEDSAVYLCASSLPPGRHEQFFGPGTRLTVL.

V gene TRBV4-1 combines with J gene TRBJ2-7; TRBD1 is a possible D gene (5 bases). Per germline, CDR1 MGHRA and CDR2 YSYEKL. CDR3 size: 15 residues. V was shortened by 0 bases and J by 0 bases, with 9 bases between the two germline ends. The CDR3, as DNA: TGCGCCAGCAGCCAAGATTGGGGCACCTCCTACGAGCAGTACTTC. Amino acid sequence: CASSQDWGTSYEQYF.

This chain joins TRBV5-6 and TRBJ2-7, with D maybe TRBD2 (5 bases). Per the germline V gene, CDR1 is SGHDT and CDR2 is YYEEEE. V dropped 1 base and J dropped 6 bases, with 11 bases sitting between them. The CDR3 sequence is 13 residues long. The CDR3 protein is CASSLSTSGEQYF. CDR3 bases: TGTGCCAGCAGCTTGTCGACGAGCGGCGAGCAGTACTTC.

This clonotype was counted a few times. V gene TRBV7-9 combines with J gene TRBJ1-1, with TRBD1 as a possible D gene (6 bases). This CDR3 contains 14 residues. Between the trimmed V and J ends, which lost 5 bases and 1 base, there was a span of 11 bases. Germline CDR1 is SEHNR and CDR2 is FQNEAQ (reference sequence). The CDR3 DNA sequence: TGTGCCAGCAGCACCTGGACAGAGAACACTGAAGCTTTCTTT. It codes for CASSTWTENTEAFF.

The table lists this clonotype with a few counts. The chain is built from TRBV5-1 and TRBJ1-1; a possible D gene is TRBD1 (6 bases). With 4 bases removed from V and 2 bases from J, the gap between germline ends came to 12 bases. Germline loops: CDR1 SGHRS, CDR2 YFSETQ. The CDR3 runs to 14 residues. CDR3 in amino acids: CASSTGSSNTEAFF. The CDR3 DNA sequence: TGCGCCAGCAGCACAGGGTCGTCTAACACTGAAGCTTTCTTT. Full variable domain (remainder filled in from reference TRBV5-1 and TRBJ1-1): KAGVTQTPRYLIKTRGQQVTLSCSPISGHRSVSWYQQTPGQGLQFLFEYFSETQRNKGNFPGRFSGRQFSNSRSEMNVSTLELGDSALYLCASSTGSSNTEAFFGQGTRLTVV.

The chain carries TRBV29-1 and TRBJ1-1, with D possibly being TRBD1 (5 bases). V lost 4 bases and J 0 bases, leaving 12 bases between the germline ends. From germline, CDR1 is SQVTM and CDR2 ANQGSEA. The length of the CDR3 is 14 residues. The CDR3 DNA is TGCAGCGTTGCTAGGGGCGGCATGAACACTGAAGCTTTCTTT. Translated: CSVARGGMNTEAFF.

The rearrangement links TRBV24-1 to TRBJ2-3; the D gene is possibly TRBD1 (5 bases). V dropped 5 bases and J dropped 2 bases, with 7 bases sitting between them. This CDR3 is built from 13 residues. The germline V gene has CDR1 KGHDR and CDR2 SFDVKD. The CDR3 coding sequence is TGTGCCACCAGTGGGGGCCTCACAGATACGCAGTATTTT. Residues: CATSGGLTDTQYF.

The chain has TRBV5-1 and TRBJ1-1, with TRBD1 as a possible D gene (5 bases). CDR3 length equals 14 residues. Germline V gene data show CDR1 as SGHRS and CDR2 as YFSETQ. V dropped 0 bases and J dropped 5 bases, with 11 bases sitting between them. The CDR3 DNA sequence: TGCGCCAGCAGCTTGGGTCCCCGGGGGACTGAAGCTTTCTTT. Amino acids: CASSLGPRGTEAFF.

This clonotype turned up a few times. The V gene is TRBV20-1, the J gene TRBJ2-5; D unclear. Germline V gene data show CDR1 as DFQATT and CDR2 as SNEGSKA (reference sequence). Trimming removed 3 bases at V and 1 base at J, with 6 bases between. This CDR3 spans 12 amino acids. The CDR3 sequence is CSARATQETQYF. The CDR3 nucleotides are TGCAGTGCTAGGGCCACCCAAGAGACCCAGTACTTC.

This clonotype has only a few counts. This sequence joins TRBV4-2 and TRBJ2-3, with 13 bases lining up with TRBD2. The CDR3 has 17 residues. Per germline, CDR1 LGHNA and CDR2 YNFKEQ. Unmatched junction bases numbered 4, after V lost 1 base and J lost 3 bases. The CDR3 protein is CASSQGPGLAGTDTQYF. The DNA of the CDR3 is TGTGCCAGCAGCCAAGGCCCGGGACTAGCGGGGACAGATACGCAGTATTTT.

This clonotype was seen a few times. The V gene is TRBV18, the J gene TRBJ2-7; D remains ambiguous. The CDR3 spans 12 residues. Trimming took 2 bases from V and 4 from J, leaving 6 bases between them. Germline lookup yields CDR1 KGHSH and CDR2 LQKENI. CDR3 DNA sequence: TGTGCCAGCTCACCAGAATTTTACGAGCAGTACTTC. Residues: CASSPEFYEQYF.

In DNA form, the CDR3 reads TGTGCCAGCAGCTTGTTTCCGCGGGAGGCCAAAAACATTCAGTACTTC. Protein sequence: CASSLFPREAKNIQYF. The J gene is TRBJ2-4, the V gene TRBV5-6; 7 bases align to TRBD2. Germline values: CDR1 SGHDT, CDR2 YYEEEE. This CDR3 is 16 amino acids long. Trimming at V came to 1 base and at J to 1 base, leaving 5 bases not matched to a gene.

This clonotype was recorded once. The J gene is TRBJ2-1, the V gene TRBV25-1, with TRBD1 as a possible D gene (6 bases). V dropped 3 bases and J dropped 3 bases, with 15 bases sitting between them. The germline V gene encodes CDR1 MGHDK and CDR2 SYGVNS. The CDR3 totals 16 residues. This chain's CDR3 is CASSENRQDHYNEQFF. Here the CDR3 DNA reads TGTGCCAGCAGTGAGAATAGACAGGACCACTACAATGAGCAGTTCTTC. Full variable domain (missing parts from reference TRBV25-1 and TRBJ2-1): EADIYQTPRYLVIGTGKKITLECSQTMGHDKMYWYQQDPGMELHLIHYSYGVNSTEKGDLSSESTVSRIRTEHFPLTLESARPSHTSQYLCASSENRQDHYNEQFFGPGTRLTVL.

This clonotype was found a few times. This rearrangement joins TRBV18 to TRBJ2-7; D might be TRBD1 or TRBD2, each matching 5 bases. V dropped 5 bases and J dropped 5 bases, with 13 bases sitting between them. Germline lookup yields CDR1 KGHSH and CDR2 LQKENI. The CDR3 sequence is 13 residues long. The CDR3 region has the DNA TGTGCCAGCTCAGCCGGGACGAGCAACGAGCAGTACTTC. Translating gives CASSAGTSNEQYF.

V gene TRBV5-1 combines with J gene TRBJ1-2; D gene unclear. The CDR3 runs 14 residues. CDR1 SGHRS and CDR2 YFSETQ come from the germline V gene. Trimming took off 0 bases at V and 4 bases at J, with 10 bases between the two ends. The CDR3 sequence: CASSLDLTSYGYTF. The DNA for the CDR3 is TGCGCCAGCAGCTTGGATTTAACCAGCTATGGCTACACCTTC.

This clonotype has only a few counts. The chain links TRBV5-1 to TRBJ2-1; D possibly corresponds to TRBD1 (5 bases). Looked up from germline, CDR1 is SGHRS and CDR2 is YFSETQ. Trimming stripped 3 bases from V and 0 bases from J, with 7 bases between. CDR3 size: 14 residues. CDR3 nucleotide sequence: TGCGCCAGCAGCTGGGGCAACTCCTACAATGAGCAGTTCTTC. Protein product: CASSWGNSYNEQFF.

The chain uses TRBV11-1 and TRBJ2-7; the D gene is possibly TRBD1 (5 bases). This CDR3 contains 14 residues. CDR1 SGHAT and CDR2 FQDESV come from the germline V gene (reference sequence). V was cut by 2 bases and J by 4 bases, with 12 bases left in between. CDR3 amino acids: CASSLSGYGYEQYF. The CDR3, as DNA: TGTGCCAGCAGCTTATCAGGGTATGGATACGAGCAGTACTTC.

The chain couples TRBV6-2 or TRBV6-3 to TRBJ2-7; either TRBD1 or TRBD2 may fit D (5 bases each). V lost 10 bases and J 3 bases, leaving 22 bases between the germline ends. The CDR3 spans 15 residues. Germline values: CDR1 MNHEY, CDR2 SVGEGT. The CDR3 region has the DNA TGTGCCACCACAAGCGGATGGGACGCAGACTACGAGCAGTACTTC. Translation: CATTSGWDADYEQYF.